The clone carrying this TCR beta chain was found many times. TCRdb re-analysed the 5' RACE reads in MiXCR, keeping a single row per CDR3 protein. The sample consists of 60,000 to 90,000 distinct CDR3 sequences, 8.5% to 10% of them appearing once. The data are from a study of early T cells in non-severe SARS-CoV-2 infection. The CDR3 is 17 amino acids. The V segment lost 3 bases and the J segment 6 bases; nucleotides outside the gene matches: 14. Germline CDR1 and CDR2: ENHRY and SYGVKD. The chain uses TRBV10-3 and TRBJ2-7; 10 bases agree with TRBD1. Sequencing was performed on whole blood. The receptor comes from an adult who was a healthcare worker with PCR-confirmed SARS-CoV-2 infection or an uninfected control (not recorded which). In DNA, the CDR3 is TGTGCCATCAGTGATCCCGGGGGAGGGACAGGGGAGTTCGAGCAGTACTTC. Protein product: CAISDPGGGTGEFEQYF.